Each of the 6 T cell receptor beta chains below was sequenced from the same sample in a study of sequential checkpoint blockade in melanoma. TCRdb keeps only in-frame clones here, not all; method: immunoSEQ multiplex PCR. The repertoire holds about 9,600 clones, with roughly a quarter as singletons. Described treatment: randomized to nivolumab then ipilimumab (arm A) or the reverse (arm B). The source material was tumor tissue (inferred from file names), sampled from a patient given nivolumab and ipilimumab in sequence. Receptors were obtained from a human donor with melanoma.

A few counts support this clone. The rearrangement uses TRBV28 and TRBJ2-2; weak D call: TRBD1 (5 bases). Trimming took off 3 bases at V and 5 bases at J, with 7 bases between the two ends. In germline, CDR1 is MDHEN, CDR2 SYDVKM. The CDR3 has 13 residues. The CDR3 DNA reads as TGTGCCAGCAGTTTCCAGGGTACCGGGGAGCTGTTTTTT. It translates to CASSFQGTGELFF.

V is TRBV19 and J is TRBJ1-2; D remains ambiguous. CDR3 length equals 13 residues. In germline, CDR1 is LNHDA, CDR2 SQIVND (reference sequence). V dropped 6 bases and J dropped 4 bases, with 12 bases sitting between them. CDR3: CASRGPIFYGYTF. The CDR3 region has the DNA TGTGCCAGTAGAGGGCCGATTTTCTATGGCTACACCTTC.

This clone was found once. V is TRBV18 and J is TRBJ2-7, with 8 bases aligning to TRBD2. Germline lookup yields CDR1 KGHSH and CDR2 LQKENI. CDR3 size: 15 residues. The V segment lost 0 bases and the J segment 4 bases; nucleotides outside the gene matches: 5. CDR3 nucleotides: TGTGCCAGCTCACCACCTAGCGGGGATATTTACGAGCAGTACGTC. Encoded protein: CASSPPSGDIYEQYV.

This clone was seen ten or more times. V and J are TRBV23-1 and TRBJ1-2; TRBD1 might be the D (6 bases). TRBV23-1 is treated as an ORF (open reading frame) with a function not yet certain. The CDR3 extends over 13 amino acids. V lost 6 bases and J 2 bases, leaving 10 bases between the germline ends. The CDR3 DNA sequence: TGCGCCAGCAGCCCGGACAGAAACTATGGCTACACCTTC. The encoded protein is CASSPDRNYGYTF.

In its sample, this clone was seen many times. The V call is TRBV12-5, the J call TRBJ2-3, with TRBD2 as a possible D gene (5 bases). Germline values: CDR1 LGHNT, CDR2 FRNRAP. There are 13 residues in the CDR3. CDR3 coding DNA: TGTGCCAGCGGAGAATTACTCACAGATACGCAGTATTTT. Its protein is CASGELLTDTQYF.

This clone has a handful of counts. V usage is TRBV28 and J usage is TRBJ1-6, with 9 bases aligning to TRBD1. Germline trimming cut 3 bases from V and 10 bases from J; bases unmatched to any gene: 7. In germline, CDR1 is MDHEN, CDR2 SYDVKM. This CDR3 has 15 residues. The CDR3 sequence: CASSLGDREYSPLHF. CDR3 coding DNA: TGTGCCAGCAGTTTGGGGGACAGGGAGTACTCACCCCTCCACTTT.